This is a list of T cell receptor beta chains from one sample in a study of cytomegalovirus exposure and HLA in healthy donors. Profiled with immunoSEQ multiplex PCR; TCRdb holds only in-frame clones, not every one. The table includes about 200,000 clones, 70% to 85% detected once. Specimen: PBMCs. The receptors stem from a boy aged 2 to 10 in good health and CMV-seronegative. The CDR3 runs from the conserved cysteine through the conserved F or W. Each record gives: CDR3 DNA, CDR3 protein, clone size, D gene, J gene, V gene. D genes are given only for firm matches. A clone size is listed for some rows: how often the clone was seen (once, few, many), or a class if it is expanded.

cdr3_nt: TGTGCCAGCAGCCCGCTACCGGGGGGGGGCGCTGGGTATGGCTACACCTTC
cdr3_aa: CASSPLPGGGAGYGYTF
clone_size: .
d_call: .
j_call: TRBJ1-2
v_call: TRBV7-2

cdr3_nt: TGTGCCAGCAGCCGTAACAGGGCCAATGAGCAGTTCTTC
cdr3_aa: CASSRNRANEQFF
clone_size: once
d_call: .
j_call: TRBJ2-1
v_call: TRBV11-2

cdr3_nt: TGTGCCAGCAGGATTCAGGGAAAAGCCTACGAGCAGTACTTC
cdr3_aa: CASRIQGKAYEQYF
clone_size: few
d_call: .
j_call: TRBJ2-7
v_call: TRBV6-6

cdr3_nt: TGCGCCAGCATGCAGGGATCTACTAATGAAAAACTGTTTTTT
cdr3_aa: CASMQGSTNEKLFF
clone_size: .
d_call: .
j_call: TRBJ1-4
v_call: TRBV5-1

cdr3_nt: TGTGCCAGCAGTCCCCGAGGGAATAGCAATCAGCCCCAGCATTTT
cdr3_aa: CASSPRGNSNQPQHF
clone_size: .
d_call: .
j_call: TRBJ1-5
v_call: TRBV25-1

cdr3_nt: TGCGCCAGCATGGAAGCGGACCTACGGGAGACCCAGTACTTC
cdr3_aa: CASMEADLRETQYF
clone_size: .
d_call: .
j_call: TRBJ2-5
v_call: TRBV10-2

cdr3_nt: TGTGCCAGCAAATCCCGGGACAGCTCCTACGAGCAGTACTTC
cdr3_aa: CASKSRDSSYEQYF
clone_size: .
d_call: TRBD1
j_call: TRBJ2-7
v_call: TRBV2

cdr3_nt: TGCGCCAGCGTAGGGACAGGGCCCACTGAAGCTTTCTTT
cdr3_aa: CASVGTGPTEAFF
clone_size: .
d_call: TRBD1
j_call: TRBJ1-1
v_call: TRBV10-2

cdr3_nt: TGTGCCATCAGGGGGGGGGAGGGCGACACTGAAGCTTTCTTT
cdr3_aa: CAIRGGEGDTEAFF
clone_size: few
d_call: .
j_call: TRBJ1-1
v_call: TRBV10-3

cdr3_nt: TGCGCCAGCAGCCAAGAAGTGGGTGGTGTCGTTTGGGGGCTCGCCCAGCCCCAGCATTTT
cdr3_aa: CASSQEVGGVVWGLAQPQHF
clone_size: .
d_call: .
j_call: TRBJ1-5
v_call: TRBV4-3

cdr3_nt: TGTGCCAGCAGCGGGACAGGCTTCTACGAGCAGTACTTC
cdr3_aa: CASSGTGFYEQYF
clone_size: .
d_call: TRBD1
j_call: TRBJ2-7
v_call: TRBV2

cdr3_nt: TGTGCCAGCAGCGCCAGACTAGCGGGCCCTAGCACAGATACGCAGTATTTT
cdr3_aa: CASSARLAGPSTDTQYF
clone_size: .
d_call: TRBD2
j_call: TRBJ2-3
v_call: TRBV7-9

cdr3_nt: TGTGCCAGCAGTCCAGGGACAGGGCACTCTGGGGCCAACGTCCTGACTTTC
cdr3_aa: CASSPGTGHSGANVLTF
clone_size: .
d_call: TRBD1
j_call: TRBJ2-6
v_call: TRBV25-1

cdr3_nt: TGCAGTGCACGACTTAACACTGAAGCTTTCTTT
cdr3_aa: CSARLNTEAFF
clone_size: .
d_call: .
j_call: TRBJ1-1
v_call: TRBV20-1

cdr3_nt: TGTGCCAGCACCTACAAACGAGACATACTGAACACCGGGGAGCTGTTTTTT
cdr3_aa: CASTYKRDILNTGELFF
clone_size: .
d_call: .
j_call: TRBJ2-2
v_call: TRBV2

cdr3_nt: TGCGCCAGCAGCCCATCTGCGCGGGGAGAAATCTACGAGCAGTACTTC
cdr3_aa: CASSPSARGEIYEQYF
clone_size: few
d_call: .
j_call: TRBJ2-7
v_call: TRBV4-3

cdr3_nt: TGTGCCAGCAGCTTAACGTCCCCGGGACAGGGAGAGACCCAGTACTTC
cdr3_aa: CASSLTSPGQGETQYF
clone_size: .
d_call: TRBD1
j_call: TRBJ2-5
v_call: TRBV7-3

cdr3_nt: TGTGCCAGCAGCCCCCATTATCGCAGGGGCCTGAACACTGAAGCTTTCTTT
cdr3_aa: CASSPHYRRGLNTEAFF
clone_size: .
d_call: .
j_call: TRBJ1-1
v_call: TRBV21-1

cdr3_nt: TGCGCCAGCAGCCAAGATCCCGGGTTTGACAGGAAGGAAAAACTGTTTTTT
cdr3_aa: CASSQDPGFDRKEKLFF
clone_size: .
d_call: .
j_call: TRBJ1-4
v_call: TRBV4-3

cdr3_nt: TGCAGCGTTGAGAGGGGGTCCTACAATGAGCAGTTCTTC
cdr3_aa: CSVERGSYNEQFF
clone_size: few
d_call: .
j_call: TRBJ2-1
v_call: TRBV29-1

cdr3_nt: TGTGCCAGCTCACTTTTGTTTAGACACAAAAGCTATGGCTACACCTTC
cdr3_aa: CASSLLFRHKSYGYTF
clone_size: .
d_call: .
j_call: TRBJ1-2
v_call: TRBV18

cdr3_nt: TGTGCTAGCAGCTTACGGGGCTACACCTTC
cdr3_aa: CASSLRGYTF
clone_size: .
d_call: .
j_call: TRBJ1-2
v_call: TRBV7-7

cdr3_nt: TGCGCCAGCAGCCTAAGAGCGGGGACAGGGGACTACGAGCAGTACTTC
cdr3_aa: CASSLRAGTGDYEQYF
clone_size: .
d_call: TRBD1
j_call: TRBJ2-7
v_call: TRBV4-1

cdr3_nt: TGTGCCAGCAGGGGGGGAAGCTCCTATAATTCACCCCTCCACTTT
cdr3_aa: CASRGGSSYNSPLHF
clone_size: few
d_call: .
j_call: TRBJ1-6
v_call: TRBV6-1

cdr3_nt: TGTGCCAGCAGCCCCCAGGGGCGGGGGGTATACGAGCAGTACTTC
cdr3_aa: CASSPQGRGVYEQYF
clone_size: .
d_call: TRBD2
j_call: TRBJ2-7
v_call: TRBV7-6

cdr3_nt: TGTGCCAGCAGCGCCTCACAGGGGTTGGCCGGGGAGCTGTTTTTT
cdr3_aa: CASSASQGLAGELFF
clone_size: few
d_call: TRBD1
j_call: TRBJ2-2
v_call: TRBV9

cdr3_nt: TGTGCCAGCAGCTTTCGCCGCTACAGGGGGAGCTACGAGCAGTACTTC
cdr3_aa: CASSFRRYRGSYEQYF
clone_size: .
d_call: TRBD1
j_call: TRBJ2-7
v_call: TRBV7-3

cdr3_nt: TGTGCCAGCAGCCCTGGGACTAGCGGGGGCTTCGGGGAGCTGTTTTTT
cdr3_aa: CASSPGTSGGFGELFF
clone_size: .
d_call: TRBD2
j_call: TRBJ2-2
v_call: TRBV9

cdr3_nt: TGTGCCAGCAGCCCGGAAGTGAACGGCCAGAGGAATCAGCCCCAGCATTTT
cdr3_aa: CASSPEVNGQRNQPQHF
clone_size: .
d_call: .
j_call: TRBJ1-5
v_call: TRBV5-6

cdr3_nt: TGTGCCAGCTCACAAGACAGGAATCAGCCCCAGCATTTT
cdr3_aa: CASSQDRNQPQHF
clone_size: once
d_call: .
j_call: TRBJ1-5
v_call: TRBV18

cdr3_nt: TGTGCCAGCAGCTTATTTCAGGGGGCTTTGGGAAATCAGCCCCAGCATTTT
cdr3_aa: CASSLFQGALGNQPQHF
clone_size: .
d_call: TRBD1
j_call: TRBJ1-5
v_call: TRBV5-5

cdr3_nt: TGTGCCAGCAGCTTGGGGGGAGGGGAAAGATCCCAGCAGTACTTC
cdr3_aa: CASSLGGGERSQQYF
clone_size: .
d_call: TRBD2
j_call: TRBJ2-5
v_call: TRBV5-4

cdr3_nt: TGTGCCAGCTTTAGGGGTACCGGGGAGCTGTTTTTT
cdr3_aa: CASFRGTGELFF
clone_size: .
d_call: .
j_call: TRBJ2-2
v_call: TRBV6-5

cdr3_nt: TGTGCCAGCAGCTTATCTAGCATAGATACGCAGTATTTT
cdr3_aa: CASSLSSIDTQYF
clone_size: .
d_call: .
j_call: TRBJ2-3
v_call: TRBV7-9

cdr3_nt: TGTGCTAGTGGAATAGCCTCCTACGAGCAGTACTTC
cdr3_aa: CASGIASYEQYF
clone_size: .
d_call: .
j_call: TRBJ2-7
v_call: TRBV12-5

cdr3_nt: TGTGCCTGGGTCCGAGGGTGGGGGAGGGTCACTGAAGCTTTCTTT
cdr3_aa: CAWVRGWGRVTEAFF
clone_size: few
d_call: .
j_call: TRBJ1-1
v_call: TRBV30

cdr3_nt: TGTGCCAGCAGGTATGCTGCGCGGGGAAGCACAGATACGCAGTATTTT
cdr3_aa: CASRYAARGSTDTQYF
clone_size: .
d_call: .
j_call: TRBJ2-3
v_call: TRBV2

cdr3_nt: TGTGCCAGTAGTGATCCGGGACAGGGACTGCGGGGTAACTATGGCTACACCTTC
cdr3_aa: CASSDPGQGLRGNYGYTF
clone_size: .
d_call: TRBD1
j_call: TRBJ1-2
v_call: TRBV19

cdr3_nt: TGTGCCAGCAGTGAACCGTACGAGCAGTACTTC
cdr3_aa: CASSEPYEQYF
clone_size: once
d_call: .
j_call: TRBJ2-7
v_call: TRBV2

cdr3_nt: TGTGCCAGCAGCTTAGGCGGGGAAGAGACCCAGTACTTC
cdr3_aa: CASSLGGEETQYF
clone_size: .
d_call: .
j_call: TRBJ2-5
v_call: TRBV7-2

cdr3_nt: TGTGCCAGCAGTTCGGGACAATCCACCGGGGAGCTGTTTTTT
cdr3_aa: CASSSGQSTGELFF
clone_size: .
d_call: .
j_call: TRBJ2-2
v_call: TRBV2

cdr3_nt: TGCGCCAGCAGCTTGGCTCGGGGAGACTATGGCTACACCTTC
cdr3_aa: CASSLARGDYGYTF
clone_size: .
d_call: .
j_call: TRBJ1-2
v_call: TRBV5-1

cdr3_nt: TGTGCCAGCAGCTTATTGTCCGGCGGGACCTACGAGCAGTACTTC
cdr3_aa: CASSLLSGGTYEQYF
clone_size: .
d_call: .
j_call: TRBJ2-7
v_call: TRBV7-2

cdr3_nt: TGTGCCAGCAGTTATAGGCCAGGGGGCAACGAGCAGTACTTC
cdr3_aa: CASSYRPGGNEQYF
clone_size: .
d_call: TRBD1
j_call: TRBJ2-7
v_call: TRBV6-5

cdr3_nt: TGTGCCAGCAGCCCGGGCCCCGGGACACCCAGCTCCTACGAGCAGTACTTC
cdr3_aa: CASSPGPGTPSSYEQYF
clone_size: .
d_call: .
j_call: TRBJ2-7
v_call: TRBV5-6

cdr3_nt: TGTGCCAGCAGCTTAAAGCGGGGGGGCCAAGAGACCCAGTACTTC
cdr3_aa: CASSLKRGGQETQYF
clone_size: .
d_call: TRBD2
j_call: TRBJ2-5
v_call: TRBV7-2

cdr3_nt: TGTGCCATCAGCGGAAGGGACAGGGGAAACACCATATATTTT
cdr3_aa: CAISGRDRGNTIYF
clone_size: once
d_call: TRBD1
j_call: TRBJ1-3
v_call: TRBV10-3

cdr3_nt: TGTGCCAGCAGCTCCCGTAGCGGGGGGGCACGAGAGACCCAGTACTTC
cdr3_aa: CASSSRSGGARETQYF
clone_size: .
d_call: TRBD2
j_call: TRBJ2-5
v_call: TRBV7-2

cdr3_nt: TGTGCCAGCAGCCAAGAAACAGGGTGGGATCAGCCCCAGCATTTT
cdr3_aa: CASSQETGWDQPQHF
clone_size: .
d_call: .
j_call: TRBJ1-5
v_call: TRBV4-2